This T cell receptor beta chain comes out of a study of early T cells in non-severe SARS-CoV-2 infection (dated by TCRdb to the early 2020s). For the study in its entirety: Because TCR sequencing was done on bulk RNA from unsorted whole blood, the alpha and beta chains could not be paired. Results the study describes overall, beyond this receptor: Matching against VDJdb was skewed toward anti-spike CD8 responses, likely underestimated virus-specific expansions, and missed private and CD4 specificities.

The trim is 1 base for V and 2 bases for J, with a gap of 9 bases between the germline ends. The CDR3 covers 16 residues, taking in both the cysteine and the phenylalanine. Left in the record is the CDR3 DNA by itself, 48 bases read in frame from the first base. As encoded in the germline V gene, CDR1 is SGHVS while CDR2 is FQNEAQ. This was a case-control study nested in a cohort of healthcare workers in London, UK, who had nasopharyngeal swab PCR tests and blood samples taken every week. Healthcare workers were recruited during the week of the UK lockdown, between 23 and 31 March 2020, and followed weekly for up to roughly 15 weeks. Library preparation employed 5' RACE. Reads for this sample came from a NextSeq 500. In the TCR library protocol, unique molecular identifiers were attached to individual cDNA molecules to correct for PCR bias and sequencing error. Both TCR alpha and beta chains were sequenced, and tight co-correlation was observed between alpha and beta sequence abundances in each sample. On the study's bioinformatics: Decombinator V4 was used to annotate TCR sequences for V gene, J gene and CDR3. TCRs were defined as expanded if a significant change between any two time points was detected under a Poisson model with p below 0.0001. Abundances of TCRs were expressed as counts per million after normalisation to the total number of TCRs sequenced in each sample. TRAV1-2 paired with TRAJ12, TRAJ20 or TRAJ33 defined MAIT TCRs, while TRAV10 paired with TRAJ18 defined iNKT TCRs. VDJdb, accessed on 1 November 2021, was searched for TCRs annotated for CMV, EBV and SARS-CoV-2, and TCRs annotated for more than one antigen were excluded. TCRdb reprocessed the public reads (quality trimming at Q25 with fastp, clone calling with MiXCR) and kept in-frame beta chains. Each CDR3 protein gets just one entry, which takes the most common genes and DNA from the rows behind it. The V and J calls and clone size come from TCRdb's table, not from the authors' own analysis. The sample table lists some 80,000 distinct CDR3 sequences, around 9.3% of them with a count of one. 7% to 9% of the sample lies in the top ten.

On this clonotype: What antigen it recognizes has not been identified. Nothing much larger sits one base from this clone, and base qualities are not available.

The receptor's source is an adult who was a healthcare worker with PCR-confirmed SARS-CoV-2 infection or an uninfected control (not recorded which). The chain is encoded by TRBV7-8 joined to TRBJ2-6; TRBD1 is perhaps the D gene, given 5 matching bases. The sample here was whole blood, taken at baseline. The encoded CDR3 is CASSLVGAAGANVLTF. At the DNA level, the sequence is TGTGCCAGCAGCTTAGTTGGGGCGGCTGGGGCCAACGTCCTGACTTTC.